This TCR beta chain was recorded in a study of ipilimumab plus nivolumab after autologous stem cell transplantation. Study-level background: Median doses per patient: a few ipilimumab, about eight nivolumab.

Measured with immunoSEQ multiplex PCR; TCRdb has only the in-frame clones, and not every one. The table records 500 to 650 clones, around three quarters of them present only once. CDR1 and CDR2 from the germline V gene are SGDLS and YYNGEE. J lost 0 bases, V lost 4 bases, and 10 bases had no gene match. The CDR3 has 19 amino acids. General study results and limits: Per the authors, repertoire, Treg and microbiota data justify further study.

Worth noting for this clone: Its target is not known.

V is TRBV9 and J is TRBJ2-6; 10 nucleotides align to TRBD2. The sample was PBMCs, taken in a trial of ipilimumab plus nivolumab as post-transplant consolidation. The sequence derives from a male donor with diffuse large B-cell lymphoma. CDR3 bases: TGTGCCAGCAGCCCTACGGCTAGCGGGGGCCTCTCTGGGGCCAACGTCCTGACTTTC. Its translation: CASSPTASGGLSGANVLTF.